This record covers a single T cell receptor (beta chain). Its specificity is not known. Not a single patient had been given any form of treatment at any point before undergoing thyroid surgery. The data were obtained in a study of metastatic and nonmetastatic thyroid tumors. The CDR3 contains 17 residues. Unmatched junction bases numbered 13, after V lost 4 bases and J lost 2 bases. From germline, CDR1 is DFQATT and CDR2 SNEGSKA (reference sequence). Notes on the study in general: For both blood and tumor, malignant thyroid tumors reportedly showed significantly higher TCR beta diversity than benign nodules did.

TCRdb re-called clones via MiXCR from the PCR reads. Seen here are approximately 35,000 clones, less than 40% observed once, and the top ten hold about 20%. The J gene is TRBJ2-3, the V gene TRBV20-1, with 9 positions matching TRBD2. Sequencing was performed on tumor tissue. The clonotype was recovered from a female donor with papillary thyroid cancer or a benign thyroid nodule (not recorded which). Some clones in this sample may be carry-over from other donors' samples. CDR3 amino acids: CSAKAGASGTLTDTQYF. The CDR3 region has the DNA TGCAGTGCTAAAGCCGGGGCTAGCGGGACCCTCACAGATACGCAGTATTTT.